The clone carrying this T cell receptor beta chain was observed once. Terminally differentiated effector memory CD45RA+ cells were excluded by CCR7 positive selection of CD45RO-negative cells. Data came from immunoSEQ multiplex PCR; TCRdb stores just in-frame clones and leaves some out. Seen here are roughly 2.1 million clones, about 93% observed once, and the top ten hold under 2%. This sample stems from a study of shared clonotypes between healthy human individuals. Germline CDR1 and CDR2: SGHRS and YFSETQ. Trimming removed 1 base at V and 0 bases at J, with 11 bases between. The length of the CDR3 is 15 residues.

Sequenced input: naive CD8+ T cells from PBMCs. The sequence was obtained from a man aged 18 to 30 in good health. Some clones in this sample may be carry-over from other donors' samples. The J gene is TRBJ2-7, the V gene TRBV5-1; no definite D call. The CDR3: CASSLTPASSYEQYF. The CDR3 DNA reads TGCGCCAGCAGCTTGACTCCCGCGAGCTCCTACGAGCAGTACTTC.